Following are 5 T cell receptor beta chains from one sample sequenced in a study of blood T cells in healthy people across ages. Together with a sample-barcoded 5' primer, a J-beta primer mix was included in a second PCR lasting roughly 6 to 12 cycles. TCRdb reprocessed the 5' RACE reads via MiXCR and lists one record per CDR3 protein. The sample lists 1.5 million to 2 million distinct CDR3 sequences; around half were seen once. The sequencing input was blood. The receptors stem from a middle-aged woman in good health.

The chain combines TRBV6-5 with TRBJ2-1, with 9 bases aligning to TRBD1. This CDR3 comprises 16 residues. CDR1 and CDR2 (germline): MNHEY, SVGAGI. V dropped 2 bases and J dropped 4; count of bases not matched to a gene: 6. This chain's CDR3 is CASSYGGTGKYNEQFF. In nucleotides, the CDR3 is TGTGCCAGCAGTTACGGGGGGACAGGGAAATACAATGAGCAGTTCTTC.

The chain is built from TRBV28 and TRBJ1-1; possibly TRBD1 for D (6 bases). V was trimmed by 7 bases and J by 2 bases, leaving 14 bases between them. Germline CDR1 and CDR2: MDHEN and SYDVKM. This CDR3 spans 14 amino acids. The CDR3 DNA is TGTGCCAGCACCCCGGGGGGGCGAAACACTGAAGCTTTCTTT. Residues: CASTPGGRNTEAFF.

This clonotype was counted only a few times. The rearrangement joins TRBV5-5 to TRBJ2-7, with D perhaps TRBD2 (6 bases). Trimming shortened V by 0 bases and J by 3 bases, and 10 bases separated the two germline ends. The CDR3 extends over 14 amino acids. Germline V lookup: CDR1 SGHKS, CDR2 YYEKEE (reference sequence). The CDR3 region is CASSLDSGVYEQYF. In nucleotides, the CDR3 is TGTGCCAGCAGCTTGGATTCGGGGGTCTACGAGCAGTACTTC.

Comments on this clonotype: This could be a read error, since a much larger clone is one nucleotide away. CDR3 region: CASSQEEGFYEQYF. The CDR3 bases are TGCGCCAGCAGCCAAGAGGAGGGGTTCTACGAGCAGTACTTC. The V and J genes are TRBV4-1 and TRBJ2-7; maybe TRBD2 (6 bases). CDR3 length equals 14 residues. CDR1 and CDR2 (germline): MGHRA, YSYEKL. V was trimmed by 0 bases and J by 3 bases, leaving 9 bases between them.

The genes are TRBV12-3 or TRBV12-4 and TRBJ1-2; weak D call: TRBD1 (5 bases). The CDR3 covers 15 residues. Trimming removed 6 bases at V and 4 bases at J, with 18 bases between. This CDR3 reads CASRPNSLGTYGYTF. CDR3 bases: TGTGCCAGCAGGCCCAACAGCCTGGGGACCTATGGCTACACCTTC.